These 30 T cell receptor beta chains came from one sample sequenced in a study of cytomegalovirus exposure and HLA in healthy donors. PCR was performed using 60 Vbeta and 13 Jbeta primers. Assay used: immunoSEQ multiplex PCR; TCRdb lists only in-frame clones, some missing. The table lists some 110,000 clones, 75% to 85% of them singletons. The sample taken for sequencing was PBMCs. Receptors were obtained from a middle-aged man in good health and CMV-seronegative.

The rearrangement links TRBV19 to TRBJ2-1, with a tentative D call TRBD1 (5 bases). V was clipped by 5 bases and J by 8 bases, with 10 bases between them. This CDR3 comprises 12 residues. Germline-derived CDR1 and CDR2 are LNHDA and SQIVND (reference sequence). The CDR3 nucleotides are TGTGCCAGTAGTCTCCTACAGGATGAGCAGTTCTTC. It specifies CASSLLQDEQFF.

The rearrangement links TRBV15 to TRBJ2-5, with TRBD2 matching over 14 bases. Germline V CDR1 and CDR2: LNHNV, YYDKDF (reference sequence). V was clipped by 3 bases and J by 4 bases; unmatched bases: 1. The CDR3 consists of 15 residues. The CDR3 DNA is TGTGCCACCAGCAGGACTAGCGGGGGGGCAGAGACCCAGTACTTC. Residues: CATSRTSGGAETQYF.

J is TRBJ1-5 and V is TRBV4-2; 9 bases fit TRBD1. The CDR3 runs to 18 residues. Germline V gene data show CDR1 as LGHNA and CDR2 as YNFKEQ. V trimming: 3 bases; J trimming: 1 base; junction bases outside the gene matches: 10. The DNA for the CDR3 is TGTGCCAGCAGCCACGATCCGGGACAGGGACTGAGCAATCAGCCCCAGCATTTT. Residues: CASSHDPGQGLSNQPQHF.

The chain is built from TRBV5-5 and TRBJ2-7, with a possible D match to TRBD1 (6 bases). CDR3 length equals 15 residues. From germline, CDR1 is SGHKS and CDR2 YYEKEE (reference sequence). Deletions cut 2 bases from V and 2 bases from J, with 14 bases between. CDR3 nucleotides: TGTGCCAGCAGCTTCCTTCCAGGGGTTACCTACGAGCAGTACTTC. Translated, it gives CASSFLPGVTYEQYF.

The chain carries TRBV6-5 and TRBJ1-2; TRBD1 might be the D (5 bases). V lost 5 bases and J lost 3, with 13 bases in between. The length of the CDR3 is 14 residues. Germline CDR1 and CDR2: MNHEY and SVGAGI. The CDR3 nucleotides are TGTGCCAGCAGTGAGATGACAGTTGACTATGGCTACACCTTC. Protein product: CASSEMTVDYGYTF.

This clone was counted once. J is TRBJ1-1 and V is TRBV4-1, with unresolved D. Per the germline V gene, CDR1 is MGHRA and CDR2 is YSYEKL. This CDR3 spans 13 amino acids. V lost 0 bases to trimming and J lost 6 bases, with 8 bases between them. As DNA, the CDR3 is TGCGCCAGCAGCCAAGATACCAGGCCTGAAGCTTTCTTT. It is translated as CASSQDTRPEAFF.

CDR3 nucleotides: TGTGCCAGCAGTCCCCGCCCTAGCGGGGGGGCCCGGAATGAGCAGTTCTTC. Translation: CASSPRPSGGARNEQFF. The V call is TRBV7-3, the J call TRBJ2-1; the match to TRBD2 covers 12 bases. The CDR3 contains 17 residues. CDR1 and CDR2 (germline): SGHTA, FQGTGA. V was pared by 6 bases and J by 7 bases, with 13 bases of the junction left unmatched.

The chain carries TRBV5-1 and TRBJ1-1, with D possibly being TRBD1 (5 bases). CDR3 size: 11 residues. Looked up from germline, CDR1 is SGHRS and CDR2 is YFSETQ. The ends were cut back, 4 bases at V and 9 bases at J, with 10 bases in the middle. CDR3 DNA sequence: TGCGCCAGCAGCCCCGGGGGGAAAGCTTTCTTT. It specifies CASSPGGKAFF.

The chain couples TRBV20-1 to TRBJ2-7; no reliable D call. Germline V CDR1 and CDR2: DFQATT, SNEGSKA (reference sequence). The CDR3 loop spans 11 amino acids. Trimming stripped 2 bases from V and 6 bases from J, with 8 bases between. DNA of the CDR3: TGCAGTGCTAGACAGGAAGGCGAGCAGTACTTC. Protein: CSARQEGEQYF.

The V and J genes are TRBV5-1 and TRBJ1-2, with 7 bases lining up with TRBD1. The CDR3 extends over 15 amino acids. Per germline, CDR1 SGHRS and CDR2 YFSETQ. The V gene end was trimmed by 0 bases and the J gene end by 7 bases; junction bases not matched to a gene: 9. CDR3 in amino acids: CASSLGQGTAGGYTF. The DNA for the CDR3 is TGCGCCAGCAGCTTGGGACAGGGAACGGCGGGTGGCTACACCTTC.

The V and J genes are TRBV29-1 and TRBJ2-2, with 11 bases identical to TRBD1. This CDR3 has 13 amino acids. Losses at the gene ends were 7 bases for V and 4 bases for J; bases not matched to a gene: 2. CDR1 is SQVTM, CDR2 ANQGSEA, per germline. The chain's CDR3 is CSGGQGVTGELFF. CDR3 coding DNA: TGCAGCGGGGGACAGGGGGTCACCGGGGAGCTGTTTTTT.

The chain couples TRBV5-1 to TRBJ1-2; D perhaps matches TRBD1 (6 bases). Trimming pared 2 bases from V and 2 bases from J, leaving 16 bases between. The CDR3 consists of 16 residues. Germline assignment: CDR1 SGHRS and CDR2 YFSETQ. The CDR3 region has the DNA TGCGCCAGCAGCTTCGAAACAGGGAATGTCAACTATGGCTACACCTTC. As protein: CASSFETGNVNYGYTF.

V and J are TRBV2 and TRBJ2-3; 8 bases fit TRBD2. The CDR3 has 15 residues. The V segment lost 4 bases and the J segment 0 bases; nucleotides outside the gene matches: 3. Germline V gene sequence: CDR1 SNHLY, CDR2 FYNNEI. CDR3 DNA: TGTGCCAGCAGTGTCGGGAGGGCGAGCACAGATACGCAGTATTTT. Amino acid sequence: CASSVGRASTDTQYF.

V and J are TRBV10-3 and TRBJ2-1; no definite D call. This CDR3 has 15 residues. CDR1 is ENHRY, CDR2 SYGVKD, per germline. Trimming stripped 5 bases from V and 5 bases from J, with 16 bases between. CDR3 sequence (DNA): TGTGCCATCAGTTCACAGACAAATATAAACAATGAGCAGTTCTTC. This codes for CAISSQTNINNEQFF.

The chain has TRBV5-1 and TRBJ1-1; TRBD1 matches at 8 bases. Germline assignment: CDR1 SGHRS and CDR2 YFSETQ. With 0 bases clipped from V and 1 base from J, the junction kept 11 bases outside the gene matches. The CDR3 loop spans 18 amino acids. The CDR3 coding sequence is TGCGCCAGCAGCTTGGCCAGAGCAGGGGGCGGTTCGAACACTGAAGCTTTCTTT. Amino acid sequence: CASSLARAGGGSNTEAFF. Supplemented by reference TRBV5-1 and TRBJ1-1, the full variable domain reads KAGVTQTPRYLIKTRGQQVTLSCSPISGHRSVSWYQQTPGQGLQFLFEYFSETQRNKGNFPGRFSGRQFSNSRSEMNVSTLELGDSALYLCASSLARAGGGSNTEAFFGQGTRLTVV.

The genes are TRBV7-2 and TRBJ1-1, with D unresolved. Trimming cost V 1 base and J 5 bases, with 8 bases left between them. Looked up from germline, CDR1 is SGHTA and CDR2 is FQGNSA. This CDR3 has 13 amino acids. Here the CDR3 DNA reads TGTGCCAGCAGCTTAGGAGGGAGGACTGAAGCTTTCTTT. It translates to CASSLGGRTEAFF.

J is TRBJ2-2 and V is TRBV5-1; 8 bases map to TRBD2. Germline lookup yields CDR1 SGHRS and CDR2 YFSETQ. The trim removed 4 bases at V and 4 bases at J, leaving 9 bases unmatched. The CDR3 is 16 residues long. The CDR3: CASSVVGGVGTGELFF. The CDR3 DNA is TGCGCCAGCAGCGTCGTCGGGGGGGTAGGCACCGGGGAGCTGTTTTTT.

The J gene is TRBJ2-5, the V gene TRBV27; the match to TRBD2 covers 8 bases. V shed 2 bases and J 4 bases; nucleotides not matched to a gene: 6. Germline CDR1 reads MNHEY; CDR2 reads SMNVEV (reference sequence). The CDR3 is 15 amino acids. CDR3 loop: CASSLTTSAPETQYF. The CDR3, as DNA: TGTGCCAGCAGTTTAACGACTAGCGCCCCAGAGACCCAGTACTTC.

Written as DNA, the CDR3 is TGTGCCAGCACCAAGGGGACAGGGGTGACCGGGGAGCTGTTTTTT. Translating gives CASTKGTGVTGELFF. The V and J genes are TRBV6-5 and TRBJ2-2, with 10 bases identical to TRBD1. CDR1 is MNHEY and CDR2 is SVGAGI in the germline V gene. The CDR3 spans 15 residues. With V trimmed by 7 bases and J by 5 bases, 7 bases remained unmatched.

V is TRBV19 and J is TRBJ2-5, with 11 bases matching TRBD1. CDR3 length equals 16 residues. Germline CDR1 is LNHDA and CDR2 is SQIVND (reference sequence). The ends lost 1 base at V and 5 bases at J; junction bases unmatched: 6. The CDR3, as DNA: TGTGCCAGTAGTATAGGAGGACAGGGGGCCGGGGAGACCCAGTACTTC. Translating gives CASSIGGQGAGETQYF.

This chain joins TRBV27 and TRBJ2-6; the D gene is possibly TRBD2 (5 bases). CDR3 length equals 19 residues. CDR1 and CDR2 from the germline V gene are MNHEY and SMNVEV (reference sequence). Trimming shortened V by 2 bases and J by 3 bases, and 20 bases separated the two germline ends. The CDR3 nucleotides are TGTGCCAGCAGTTTAATCGCTTCCGGGATAATCATTGGGGCCAACGTCCTGACTTTC. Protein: CASSLIASGIIIGANVLTF. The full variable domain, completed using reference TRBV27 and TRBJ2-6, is EAQVTQNPRYLITVTGKKLTVTCSQNMNHEYMSWYRQDPGLGLRQIYYSMNVEVTDKGDVPEGYKVSRKEKRNFPLILESPSPNQTSLYFCASSLIASGIIIGANVLTFGAGSRLTVL.

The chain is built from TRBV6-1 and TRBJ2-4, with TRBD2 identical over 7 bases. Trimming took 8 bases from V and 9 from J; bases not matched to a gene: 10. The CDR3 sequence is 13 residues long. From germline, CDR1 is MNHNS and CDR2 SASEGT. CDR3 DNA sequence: TGTGCCAGCGACAGCGGGGCAAGGGGCATTCAGTACTTC. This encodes CASDSGARGIQYF.

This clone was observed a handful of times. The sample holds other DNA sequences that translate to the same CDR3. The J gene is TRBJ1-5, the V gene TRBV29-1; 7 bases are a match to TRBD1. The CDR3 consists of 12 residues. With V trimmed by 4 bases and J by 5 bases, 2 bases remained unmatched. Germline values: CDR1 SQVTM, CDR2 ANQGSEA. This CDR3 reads CSVGQGDQPQHF. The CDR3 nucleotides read TGCAGCGTTGGACAGGGCGATCAGCCCCAGCATTTT.

Here the CDR3 DNA reads TGTGCCTGGGATACAGCTGTTTTTAGTTCACCCCTCCACTTT. This sequence encodes CAWDTAVFSSPLHF. V and J are TRBV30 and TRBJ1-6; D gene unclear. V lost 5 bases to trimming and J lost 9 bases, with 17 bases between them. The CDR3 is 14 residues long. Germline V gene data show CDR1 as GTSNPN and CDR2 as SVGIG (reference sequence).

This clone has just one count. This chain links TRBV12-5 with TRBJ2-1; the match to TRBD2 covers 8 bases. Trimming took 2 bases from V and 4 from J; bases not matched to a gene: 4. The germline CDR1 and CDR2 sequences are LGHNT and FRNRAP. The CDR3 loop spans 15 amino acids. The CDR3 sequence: CASGLTGGRYNEQFF. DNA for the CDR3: TGTGCTAGTGGTTTGACGGGGGGGCGGTACAATGAGCAGTTCTTC.

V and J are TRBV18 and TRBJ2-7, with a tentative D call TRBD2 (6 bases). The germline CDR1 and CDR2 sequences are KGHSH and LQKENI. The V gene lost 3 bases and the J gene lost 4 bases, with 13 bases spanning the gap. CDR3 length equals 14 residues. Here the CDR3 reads CASSPGEGRYEQYV. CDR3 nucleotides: TGTGCCAGCTCACCCGGGGAAGGGAGGTACGAGCAGTACGTC.

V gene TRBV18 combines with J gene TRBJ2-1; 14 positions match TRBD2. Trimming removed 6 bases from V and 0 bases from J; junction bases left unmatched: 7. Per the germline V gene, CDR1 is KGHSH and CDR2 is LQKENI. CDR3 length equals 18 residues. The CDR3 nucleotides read TGTGCCAGCTCGGGACTAGCGGGGGCCCGGAGCTCCTACAATGAGCAGTTCTTC. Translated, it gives CASSGLAGARSSYNEQFF.

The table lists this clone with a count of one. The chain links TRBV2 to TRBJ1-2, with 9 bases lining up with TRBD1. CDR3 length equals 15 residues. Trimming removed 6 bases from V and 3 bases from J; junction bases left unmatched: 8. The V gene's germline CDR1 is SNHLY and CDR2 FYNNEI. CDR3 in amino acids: CASRRTGDRHYGYTF. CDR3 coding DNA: TGTGCCAGCAGAAGGACAGGGGATAGACACTATGGCTACACCTTC.

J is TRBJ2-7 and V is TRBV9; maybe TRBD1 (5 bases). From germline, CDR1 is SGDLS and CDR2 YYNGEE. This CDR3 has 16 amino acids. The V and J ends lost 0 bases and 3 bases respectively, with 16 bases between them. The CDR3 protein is CASSVEGTGLLYEQYF. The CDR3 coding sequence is TGTGCCAGCAGCGTAGAAGGTACAGGCCTCCTCTACGAGCAGTACTTC. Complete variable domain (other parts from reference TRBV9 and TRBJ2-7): DSGVTQTPKHLITATGQRVTLRCSPRSGDLSVYWYQQSLDQGLQFLIQYYNGEERAKGNILERFSAQQFPDLHSELNLSSLELGDSALYFCASSVEGTGLLYEQYFGPGTRLTVT.

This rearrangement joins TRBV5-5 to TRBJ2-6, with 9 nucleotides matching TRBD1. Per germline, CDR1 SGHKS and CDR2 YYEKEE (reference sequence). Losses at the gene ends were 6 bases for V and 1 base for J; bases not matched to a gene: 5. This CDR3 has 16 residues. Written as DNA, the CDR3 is TGTGCCAGCACTCCGACAGGGGGATCTGGGGCCAACGTCCTGACTTTC. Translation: CASTPTGGSGANVLTF.